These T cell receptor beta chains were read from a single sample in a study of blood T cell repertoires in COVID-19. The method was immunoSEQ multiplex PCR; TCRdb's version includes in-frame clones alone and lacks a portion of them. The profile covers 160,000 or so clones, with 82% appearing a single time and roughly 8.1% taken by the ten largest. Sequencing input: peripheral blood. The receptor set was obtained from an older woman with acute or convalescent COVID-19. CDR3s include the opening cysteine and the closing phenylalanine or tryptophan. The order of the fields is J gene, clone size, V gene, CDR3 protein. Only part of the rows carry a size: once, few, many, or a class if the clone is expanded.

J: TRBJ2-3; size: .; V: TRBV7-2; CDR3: CASSSIGPGDTQYF
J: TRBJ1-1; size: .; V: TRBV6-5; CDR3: CASSYERRTEAFF
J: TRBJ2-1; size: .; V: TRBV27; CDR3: CASSFRSRSGGRVSNEQFF
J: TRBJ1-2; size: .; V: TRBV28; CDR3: CASSRSGTGNENYGYTF
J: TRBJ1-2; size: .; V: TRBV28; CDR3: CASSLGGANYGYTF
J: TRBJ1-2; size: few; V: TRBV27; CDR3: CASSLGRGAGYTF
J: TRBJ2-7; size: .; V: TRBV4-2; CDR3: CASSQELDWGGSSYEQYF
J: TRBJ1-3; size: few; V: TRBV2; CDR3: CASSESRAGNTIYF
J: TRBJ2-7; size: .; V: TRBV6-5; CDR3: CASSGNYEQYF
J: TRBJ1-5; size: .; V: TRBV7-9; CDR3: CASSLEVTSDYWGNQPQHF
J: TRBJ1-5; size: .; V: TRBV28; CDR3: CASRQGINQPQHF
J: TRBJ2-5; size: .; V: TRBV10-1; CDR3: CASSEKGGPQETQYF
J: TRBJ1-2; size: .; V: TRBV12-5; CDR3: CAIGGAGGGYTF
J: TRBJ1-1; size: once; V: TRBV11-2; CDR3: CASSSDRMNTEAFF
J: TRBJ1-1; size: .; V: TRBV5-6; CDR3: CASSLEGYRRNTEAFF
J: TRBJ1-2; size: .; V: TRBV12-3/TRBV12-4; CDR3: CASSLQGAYGYTF
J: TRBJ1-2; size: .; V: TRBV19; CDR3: CAVPDRGAYGYTF
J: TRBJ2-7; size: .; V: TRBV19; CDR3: CASSTVAGGYSYEQYF
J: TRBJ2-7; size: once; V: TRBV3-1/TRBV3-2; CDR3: CASSQDGGARTYEQYF
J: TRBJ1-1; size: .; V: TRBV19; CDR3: CASSSGGWTEAFF
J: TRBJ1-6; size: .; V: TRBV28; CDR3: CASSLTGIRSPLHF
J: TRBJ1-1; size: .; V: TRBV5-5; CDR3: CASSPLDRVGTEAFF
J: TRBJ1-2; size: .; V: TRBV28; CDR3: CASSSGGVGYGYTF
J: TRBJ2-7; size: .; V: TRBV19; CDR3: CASSTQAAGSYEQYF
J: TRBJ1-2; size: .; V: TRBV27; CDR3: CASSRLGGANYGYTF
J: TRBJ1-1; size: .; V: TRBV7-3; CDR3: CASSPQGFTEAFF
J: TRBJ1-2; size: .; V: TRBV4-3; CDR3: CASSPEQGPYGYTF
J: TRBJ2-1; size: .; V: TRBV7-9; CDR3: CASSPLYGNEQFF
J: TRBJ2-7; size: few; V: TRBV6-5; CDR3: CAIRRKDYEQYF
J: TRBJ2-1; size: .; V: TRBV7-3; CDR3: CASSVRDSSYNEQFF
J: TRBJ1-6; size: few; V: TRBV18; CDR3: CASSPTGSSSPLHF
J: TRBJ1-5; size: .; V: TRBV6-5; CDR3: CASSSGDSNQPQHF
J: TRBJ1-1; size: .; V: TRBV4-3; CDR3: CASSQDWTGATEAFF
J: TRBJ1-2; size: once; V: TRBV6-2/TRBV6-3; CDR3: CASTPPGGPYGYTF
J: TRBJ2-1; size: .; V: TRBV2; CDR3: CASSLTSYNEQFF
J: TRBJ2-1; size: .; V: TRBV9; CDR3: CASSSHGGFYNEQFF
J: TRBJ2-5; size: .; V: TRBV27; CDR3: CASSLSWNLEETQYF
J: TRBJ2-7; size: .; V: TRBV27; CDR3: CASRRQLTDLYEQYF
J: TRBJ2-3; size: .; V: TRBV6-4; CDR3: CASSDSSTVTDTQYF
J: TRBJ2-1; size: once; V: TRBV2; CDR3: CATSAQGTYNEQFF
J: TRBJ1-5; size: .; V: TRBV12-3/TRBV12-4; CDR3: CASTQSGPQHF
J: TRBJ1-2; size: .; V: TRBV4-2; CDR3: CASSQQGQVSDYGYTF
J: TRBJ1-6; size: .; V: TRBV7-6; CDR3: CASSVNQGGNNSPLHF
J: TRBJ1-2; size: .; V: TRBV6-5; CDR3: CASSSTALGGYTF
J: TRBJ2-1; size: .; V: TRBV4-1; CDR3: CASSPSPGEQFF
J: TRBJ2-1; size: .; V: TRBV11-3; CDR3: CASTQGGGRVAYNEQFF
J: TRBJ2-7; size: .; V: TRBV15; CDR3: CATSRDASSGGLYEQYF
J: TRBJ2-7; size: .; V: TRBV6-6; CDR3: CASSSALGGKYEQYF
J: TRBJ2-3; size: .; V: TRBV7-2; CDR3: CASSHLARPDTQYF
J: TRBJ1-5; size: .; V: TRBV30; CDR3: CAWNSNRDQPQHF
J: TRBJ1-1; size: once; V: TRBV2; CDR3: CASSRGGQGRTEAFF
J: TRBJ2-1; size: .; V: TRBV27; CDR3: CASSLFSGLPNEQFF
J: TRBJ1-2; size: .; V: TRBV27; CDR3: CASSLSRGQGGGYTF
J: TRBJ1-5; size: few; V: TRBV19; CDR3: CASSNQGNQPQHF
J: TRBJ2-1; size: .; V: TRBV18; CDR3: CASSPSRVEGNEQFF